A selection of T cell receptor beta chains follows, all from one sample in a study of Graves' ophthalmopathy and Graves' hyperthyroidism. TCRdb itself ran the multiplex PCR reads through MiXCR, one entry per CDR3 protein. The data contain around 590,000 distinct CDR3 sequences, roughly 39% of them singletons. The sample consisted of peripheral blood or thyroid tissue (not recorded which). These receptor sequences come from an adult man with Graves' hyperthyroidism. Both conserved end residues are part of each CDR3. The order of the fields is J gene, clone size, D gene, V gene, CDR3 DNA, CDR3 protein. A D gene is named only where the DNA matches it firmly. A row's size may be missing; if present it is once, few, many or a size class.

J: TRBJ2-2; size: many; D: .; V: TRBV7-8; DNA: TGTGCCAGCAGCCCGTTTCAGGGCCCCACCGGGGAGCTGTTTTTT; CDR3: CASSPFQGPTGELFF
J: TRBJ2-5; size: .; D: TRBD1; V: TRBV11-3; DNA: TGTGCCAGCAGCTTAGGAGGCCAGGGGGCAGATACGCAGTACTTC; CDR3: CASSLGGQGADTQYF
J: TRBJ1-1; size: .; D: TRBD1; V: TRBV2; DNA: TGTGCCAGCATGTTGGGACAGGAGAACACTGAAGCTTTCTTT; CDR3: CASMLGQENTEAFF
J: TRBJ1-4; size: many; D: .; V: TRBV6-5; DNA: TGTGCCAGCAGTGTCAAACCAGGCGCAACTAATGAAAAACTGTTTTTT; CDR3: CASSVKPGATNEKLFF
J: TRBJ2-7; size: many; D: .; V: TRBV7-9; DNA: TGTGCCAGCAGCTTACCGGCCTCCTACGAGCAGTACTTC; CDR3: CASSLPASYEQYF
J: TRBJ1-6; size: many; D: TRBD1; V: TRBV25-1; DNA: TGTGCCAGCAGTGACTGGACAGGCAAAAATTCACCCCTCCACTTT; CDR3: CASSDWTGKNSPLHF
J: TRBJ1-6; size: .; D: .; V: TRBV10-3; DNA: TGTGCCATCGGTGGGAAGGGGGGGTGGTCACCCCTCCACTTT; CDR3: CAIGGKGGWSPLHF
J: TRBJ2-7; size: many; D: TRBD2; V: TRBV6-5; DNA: TGTGCCAGCAGCAATAGAATAGCGGGTGGCTCCTACGAGCAGTACTTC; CDR3: CASSNRIAGGSYEQYF
J: TRBJ1-1; size: many; D: .; V: TRBV12-3/TRBV12-4; DNA: TGTGCCAGCACCGACAGGATGAACACTGAAGCTTTCTTT; CDR3: CASTDRMNTEAFF
J: TRBJ2-5; size: few; D: .; V: TRBV19; DNA: TGTGCCAGTAGTGTCGTCGTGGGGGGCCAAGAGACCCAGTACTTC; CDR3: CASSVVVGGQETQYF
J: TRBJ2-2; size: once; D: TRBD1; V: TRBV15; DNA: TGTGCCACCAGCAGAGTGGGGACAGGGGACACCGGGGAGCTGCTTTTT; CDR3: CATSRVGTGDTGELLF
J: TRBJ2-2; size: .; D: TRBD1; V: TRBV7-2; DNA: TGTGCCAGCAGTAAGGGACAGGGGGCTTCGACCGGGGAGCTGTTTTTT; CDR3: CASSKGQGASTGELFF
J: TRBJ2-3; size: .; D: TRBD2; V: TRBV7-8; DNA: TGTGCCAGCAGCGGACTGGGACTAGCGGGATTCGCAGATACGCAGTATTTT; CDR3: CASSGLGLAGFADTQYF
J: TRBJ1-5; size: many; D: .; V: TRBV12-3/TRBV12-4; DNA: TGTGCCAGCAGTTTTGGGGGTCAGCCCCAGCATTTT; CDR3: CASSFGGQPQHF
J: TRBJ1-2; size: many; D: .; V: TRBV20-1; DNA: TGCAGTCCTAGGACCCCGATCGTTAACTATGGCTACACCTTC; CDR3: CSPRTPIVNYGYTF
J: TRBJ2-7; size: .; D: TRBD2; V: TRBV11-2; DNA: TGTGCCAGCAGCTTATTGACTAGCGAGAGAAACGAGCAGTACTTC; CDR3: CASSLLTSERNEQYF
J: TRBJ1-5; size: .; D: .; V: TRBV7-9; DNA: TGTGCCAGCAGCGTGGGGGGGCTCGGGGTGCAGCCCCAGCATTTT; CDR3: CASSVGGLGVQPQHF
J: TRBJ1-5; size: few; D: .; V: TRBV28; DNA: TGTGCCAGCAGTTTAGGGGAGGTTAATCAGCCCCAGCATTTT; CDR3: CASSLGEVNQPQHF
J: TRBJ2-5; size: .; D: .; V: TRBV20-1; DNA: TGCAGCGCCGCGGTAGAAGAGACCCAGTACTTC; CDR3: CSAAVEETQYF
J: TRBJ1-5; size: many; D: .; V: TRBV7-3; DNA: TGTGCCAGCAGAAAACAACGGGCGGTTAGCAATCAGCCCCAGCATTTT; CDR3: CASRKQRAVSNQPQHF
J: TRBJ1-1; size: .; D: .; V: TRBV5-1; DNA: TGCGCCAGCAGAAGGACAACGAACACTGAAGCTTTCTTT; CDR3: CASRRTTNTEAFF
J: TRBJ2-3; size: .; D: .; V: TRBV2; DNA: TGTGCCAGCAAGGGTTGGGGGACAGATACGCAGTATTTT; CDR3: CASKGWGTDTQYF
J: TRBJ1-2; size: .; D: .; V: TRBV20-1; DNA: TGCAGTGCTAGGGCTCCCCCACAGTGGGACTATGGCTACACCTTC; CDR3: CSARAPPQWDYGYTF
J: TRBJ2-5; size: many; D: TRBD1; V: TRBV5-6; DNA: TGTGCCAGCAGCTTGGTGAGGGGGCGGCAAGAGACCCAGTACTTC; CDR3: CASSLVRGRQETQYF
J: TRBJ2-7; size: .; D: .; V: TRBV20-1; DNA: TGCAGTGCTAGAGCCGGCTCTGGGGCCAACGAGCAGTACTTC; CDR3: CSARAGSGANEQYF
J: TRBJ2-2; size: few; D: .; V: TRBV19; DNA: TGTGCCAGTAAAGCGAACACCGGGGAGCTGTTTTTT; CDR3: CASKANTGELFF
J: TRBJ1-1; size: .; D: .; V: TRBV7-8; DNA: TGTGCCAGCAGCTTTTTTTTTTGGGGGCCCCTGAACACTGAAGCTTTCTTT; CDR3: CASSFFFWGPLNTEAFF
J: TRBJ2-7; size: .; D: .; V: TRBV15; DNA: TGTGCCACCAGCATAATCCGTCGCGGGACGGCCTCCTACGAGCAGTACTTC; CDR3: CATSIIRRGTASYEQYF
J: TRBJ2-6; size: .; D: .; V: TRBV10-3; DNA: TGTGCCAGCAGTGAGAGTTATGGGGCCAACGTCCTGACTTTC; CDR3: CASSESYGANVLTF
J: TRBJ1-2; size: .; D: TRBD1; V: TRBV29-1; DNA: TGCAGCACACCGGGACAGGGTGATGGCTACACCTTC; CDR3: CSTPGQGDGYTF
J: TRBJ1-2; size: many; D: .; V: TRBV29-1; DNA: TGCAGCGTTGCCGGCCACGAGTATGGCTACACCTTC; CDR3: CSVAGHEYGYTF
J: TRBJ2-5; size: .; D: .; V: TRBV15; DNA: TGTGCCCCTGCCCCTCGGTTGAGGGAGACCCAGTACTTC; CDR3: CAPAPRLRETQYF
J: TRBJ1-4; size: many; D: .; V: TRBV7-9; DNA: TGTGCCAGCAGCTTAGCGGGGGGAAATGAAAAACTGTTTTTT; CDR3: CASSLAGGNEKLFF
J: TRBJ1-1; size: few; D: .; V: TRBV11-2; DNA: TGTGCCAGCAGCTTAGACGGAGGGGTTCACACTGAAGCTTTCTTT; CDR3: CASSLDGGVHTEAFF
J: TRBJ1-1; size: .; D: .; V: TRBV20-1; DNA: TGCAGTGCTCTCAGGGACGGGACTGAAGCTTTCTTT; CDR3: CSALRDGTEAFF
J: TRBJ2-7; size: .; D: .; V: TRBV6-1; DNA: TGTGCCAGCAGTTCCTCGGGGTTGGGCTCCTACGAGCAGTACTTC; CDR3: CASSSSGLGSYEQYF
J: TRBJ2-5; size: once; D: .; V: TRBV7-8; DNA: TGTGCCAGCAGCCAAACCGACTCGCCGGAGACCCAGTACTTC; CDR3: CASSQTDSPETQYF
J: TRBJ1-5; size: many; D: .; V: TRBV12-3/TRBV12-4; DNA: TGTGCCAGCACCAGACCGGACCTCAATCAGCCCCAGCATTTT; CDR3: CASTRPDLNQPQHF
J: TRBJ2-2; size: many; D: .; V: TRBV6-1; DNA: TGTGCCAGCAGTATCACACGATGGGAGCTGTTTTTT; CDR3: CASSITRWELFF
J: TRBJ1-5; size: .; D: TRBD1; V: TRBV6-5; DNA: TGTGCCAGCAGTCCAATTAATACCGGGACAGGGATAAATCAGCCCCAGCATTTT; CDR3: CASSPINTGTGINQPQHF
J: TRBJ1-2; size: .; D: TRBD1; V: TRBV7-9; DNA: TGTGCCAGCAGCCTATGGGGACAGGTCACGACGCATAATGGCTACACTTTC; CDR3: CASSLWGQVTTHNGYTF
J: TRBJ1-6; size: .; D: TRBD1; V: TRBV2; DNA: TGTGCCAGCAGAGGGGGCAGAAGTTATTCACCCCTCCACTTT; CDR3: CASRGGRSYSPLHF
J: TRBJ2-7; size: many; D: TRBD1; V: TRBV29-1; DNA: TGCAGCGTTGAGATTCGGACAGGGGGCTCCTACGAGCAGTACTTC; CDR3: CSVEIRTGGSYEQYF
J: TRBJ2-2; size: .; D: .; V: TRBV10-3; DNA: TGTGCCACCCGGGACGCCGGAGGGGAGCTGTTTTTT; CDR3: CATRDAGGELFF
J: TRBJ1-5; size: .; D: .; V: TRBV19; DNA: TGTGCCAGTAGTATAAATATCGGGGGGGCATCTAGCAATCAGCCCCAGCATTTT; CDR3: CASSINIGGASSNQPQHF
J: TRBJ2-7; size: many; D: TRBD2; V: TRBV20-1; DNA: TGCAGTGCCCCCGGGAGGGGCGGATCCGAGCAGTACTTC; CDR3: CSAPGRGGSEQYF
J: TRBJ2-2; size: .; D: TRBD2; V: TRBV7-9; DNA: TGCGCCAGCAGCCAAGAGGCTAGCGGGAGTTCGAACACCGGGGAGCTGTTTTTT; CDR3: CASSQEASGSSNTGELFF
J: TRBJ2-5; size: .; D: TRBD1; V: TRBV7-9; DNA: TGTGCCAGCAGCTTACGAACAGGGGACGAGACCCAGTACTTC; CDR3: CASSLRTGDETQYF
J: TRBJ1-2; size: .; D: .; V: TRBV12-3/TRBV12-4; DNA: TGTGCCAGCAGTAAGGGGTTCTATGGCTACACCTTC; CDR3: CASSKGFYGYTF
J: TRBJ1-2; size: many; D: .; V: TRBV9; DNA: TGTGCCAGCAACCTCCAGGGAGGTGGCTATGGCTACACCTTC; CDR3: CASNLQGGGYGYTF
J: TRBJ1-6; size: many; D: .; V: TRBV9; DNA: TGTGCCAGCAGCGTCCGGGACGAAAAATCACCCCTCCACTTT; CDR3: CASSVRDEKSPLHF
J: TRBJ2-5; size: few; D: .; V: TRBV7-8; DNA: TGTGCCAGCAGCGCCGGTAGGATGGGAAACCAAGAGACCCAGTACTTC; CDR3: CASSAGRMGNQETQYF
J: TRBJ1-1; size: .; D: TRBD1; V: TRBV20-1; DNA: TGCAGTGCTATGACAGGGGAGAACGGCTGGGGCACTGAAGCTTTCTTT; CDR3: CSAMTGENGWGTEAFF
J: TRBJ2-7; size: many; D: TRBD2; V: TRBV28; DNA: TGTGCCAGCAGGGGCGGACTAGCGGGAGACGAGCAGTACTTC; CDR3: CASRGGLAGDEQYF
J: TRBJ2-7; size: .; D: .; V: TRBV20-1; DNA: TGCAGTGCTGTGAGGGCGGGCGAGCAGTACTTC; CDR3: CSAVRAGEQYF
J: TRBJ2-3; size: .; D: TRBD2; V: TRBV5-1; DNA: TGCGCCAGCAGCGTGGGGGGGAACTATTACGACGGTACGCAGTATTTT; CDR3: CASSVGGNYYDGTQYF
J: TRBJ1-6; size: .; D: TRBD1; V: TRBV7-3; DNA: TGTGCCAGCAGCTGGGGACAGCTTTCACCCCTCCACTTT; CDR3: CASSWGQLSPLHF